The rows below give T cell receptor beta chains drawn from one sample of a study of T-cell memory formation after mild COVID-19. TCRdb reprocessed the 5' RACE reads via MiXCR and lists one record per CDR3 protein. The sample records some 260,000 distinct CDR3 sequences, roughly 15% being singletons. The sequencing sample was made of PBMCs or a T cell subset sorted from them (not recorded which). The receptors come from a man aged 18 to 35 who had mild COVID-19 (a few samples of this study predate the infection). Cell type and time point are not known. The CDR3 runs from the conserved cysteine through the conserved F or W. The D gene is left open where the match is weak. Where a row states a size, it is once, few, many or the class of an expanded clone; other rows omit it.

j_gene | d_gene | abundance | v_gene | CDR3nt | CDR3aa
TRBJ1-3 | NA | many | TRBV28 | TGTGCCAGCAGTTGGGGGTACTCTGGAAACACCATATATTTT | CASSWGYSGNTIYF
TRBJ2-3 | TRBD2 | few | TRBV23-1 | TGCGCCAGCAGTCAATTGAAGCGGGGCGCCGCAGATACGCAGTATTTT | CASSQLKRGAADTQYF
TRBJ1-2 | NA | few | TRBV7-2 | TGTGCCAGCAGCAACGGGGTGCGGGGCTACACCTTC | CASSNGVRGYTF
TRBJ1-5 | NA | few | TRBV30 | TGTGCCTGGGTGATCCTTTGGAAATGCAATCAGCCCCAGCATTTT | CAWVILWKCNQPQHF
TRBJ2-3 | NA | NA | TRBV20-1 | TGCAGTGCTAGAGATCGGTTGGGGTCAGATACGCAGTATTTT | CSARDRLGSDTQYF
TRBJ1-4 | TRBD1 | many | TRBV7-6 | TGTGCCAGCAGCCCGTCGCAGGGGGCTTCGCAGGAAAAACTGTTTTTT | CASSPSQGASQEKLFF
TRBJ2-4 | NA | NA | TRBV7-2 | TGTGCCAGCAGCTTGGGACCCGGACAGGGAGGGAACATTCAGTACTTC | CASSLGPGQGGNIQYF
TRBJ1-1 | NA | few | TRBV20-1 | TGCAGTGCTACCGACAGCGGGGACACTGAAGCTTTCTTT | CSATDSGDTEAFF
TRBJ2-2 | NA | NA | TRBV11-2 | TGTGCCAGCAGCTCCGTCCGGGGGCGCACCGGGGAGCTGTTTTTT | CASSSVRGRTGELFF
TRBJ2-1 | NA | NA | TRBV20-1 | TGCAGTGCTAGAGCCCCGCAGGGGACGAATGAGCAGTTCTTC | CSARAPQGTNEQFF
TRBJ2-3 | NA | NA | TRBV4-3 | TGCGCCAGCAGCCAAGCTAGCGCCGGCACAGATACGCAGTATTTT | CASSQASAGTDTQYF
TRBJ2-1 | NA | few | TRBV6-5 | TGTGCCAGCAGTTATGATGCTAGAGGGTATGAGCAGTTCTTC | CASSYDARGYEQFF
TRBJ2-3 | NA | NA | TRBV5-4 | TGTGCCAGCAGCTTCCCCCGGGCTGATACGCAGTATTTT | CASSFPRADTQYF
TRBJ1-1 | NA | many | TRBV7-9 | TGTGCCAGCAGCTTACAACCTGAAGCTTTCTTT | CASSLQPEAFF
TRBJ2-5 | TRBD2 | many | TRBV3-1 | TGTGCCAGCAGCCAAGTCCGAGCGGGGAGTGGAGAGACCCAGTACTTC | CASSQVRAGSGETQYF
TRBJ1-2 | TRBD1 | few | TRBV5-1 | TGCGCCAGCAGACGACCGGGACAGAACTATGGCTACACCTTC | CASRRPGQNYGYTF
TRBJ1-6 | NA | NA | TRBV5-1 | TGCGCCAGCAGCTTGGAACAGGGTCATAATTCACCCCTCCACTTT | CASSLEQGHNSPLHF
TRBJ1-1 | NA | few | TRBV5-1 | TGCGCCAGCAGCTTGGTAGGATCCCGGTCCGGTAACACTGAAGCTTTCTTT | CASSLVGSRSGNTEAFF
TRBJ2-7 | TRBD2 | NA | TRBV6-1 | TGTGCCAGCAGTGGGCAGCGGGGGGTGCAGCCCTACGAGCAGTACTTC | CASSGQRGVQPYEQYF
TRBJ2-5 | TRBD1 | NA | TRBV19 | TGTGCCAGTAGTGAGACAGGGGCAGAGACCCAGTACTTC | CASSETGAETQYF
TRBJ2-1 | NA | few | TRBV28 | TGTGCCAGCAGTTTATATACGGGAGGAGGGGGCTACAATGAGCAGTTCTTC | CASSLYTGGGGYNEQFF
TRBJ2-1 | NA | few | TRBV24-1 | TGTGCCACCAGTGATTCGCAGGCGAAAGTTTATGAGCAGTTCTTC | CATSDSQAKVYEQFF
TRBJ2-3 | TRBD2 | NA | TRBV7-2 | TGTGCCAGCAGGCCCGTCCTAGCGGGGGGGTGGGATACGCAGTATTTT | CASRPVLAGGWDTQYF
TRBJ2-2 | NA | NA | TRBV28 | TGTGCCAGCAGGACCACAGGGCTCACCGGGGAGCTGTTTTTT | CASRTTGLTGELFF
TRBJ2-7 | NA | NA | TRBV27 | TGTGCCAGCAGCCTCGTGGAGGCCTCCTACGAGCAGTACTTC | CASSLVEASYEQYF
TRBJ1-2 | NA | few | TRBV4-1 | TGCGCCAGCAGCCAACCCAGACGGCACTTCTATGGCTACACCTTC | CASSQPRRHFYGYTF
TRBJ1-5 | TRBD1 | NA | TRBV12-3/TRBV12-4 | TGTGCCAGTTCCGGGCGGGACAGGGTGTCTCAGCCCCAGCATTTT | CASSGRDRVSQPQHF
TRBJ1-6 | NA | many | TRBV4-2 | TGTGCCAGCAGCCAAGATCGGAATTCACCCCTCCACTTT | CASSQDRNSPLHF
TRBJ2-3 | NA | NA | TRBV20-1 | TGCAGTGCTAGAGAGTATGCGGCTAGGACAGATACGCAGTATTTT | CSAREYAARTDTQYF
TRBJ2-3 | TRBD1 | NA | TRBV7-6 | TGTGCCAGCAGCCCGCAGACAGGGTGGGATACGCAGTATTTT | CASSPQTGWDTQYF
TRBJ2-7 | NA | many | TRBV20-1 | TGCAGTGCTATAGCCGGCTCGATGGCCACCTACGAGCAGTACTTC | CSAIAGSMATYEQYF
TRBJ1-2 | NA | few | TRBV23-1 | TGCGCCAGCAGTCAATCTAAAGGCAGCAACTATGGCTACACCTTC | CASSQSKGSNYGYTF
TRBJ1-5 | NA | few | TRBV27 | TGTGCCAGCGGTTTAAGGTCGGGGGCGAATAATCAGCCCCAGCATTTT | CASGLRSGANNQPQHF
TRBJ2-5 | NA | NA | TRBV19 | TGTGCCAGTAGTATCCTCGGGATTTGGGAGACCCAGTACTTC | CASSILGIWETQYF
TRBJ2-5 | NA | many | TRBV5-1 | TGCGCCAGCAGCTTGATGGCCCCGGTGGAGGAGACCCAGTACTTC | CASSLMAPVEETQYF
TRBJ2-1 | NA | NA | TRBV5-6 | TGTGCCAGCAGCTTGGGTCGAGATGAGCAGTTCTTC | CASSLGRDEQFF
TRBJ2-1 | TRBD2 | NA | TRBV18 | TGTGCCAGCTCACCACGGACTAGCGGATCCTACAATGAGCAGTTCTTC | CASSPRTSGSYNEQFF
TRBJ2-1 | TRBD2 | NA | TRBV10-3 | TGTGCCATCAGTGACTCAGCGGGGGACGCCTACAATGAGCAGTTCTTC | CAISDSAGDAYNEQFF
TRBJ2-3 | TRBD2 | few | TRBV5-1 | TGCGCCAGCAGCCCGACTAGCGGGGGGTCTGGAGATACGCAGTATTTT | CASSPTSGGSGDTQYF
TRBJ1-6 | TRBD1 | many | TRBV12-3/TRBV12-4 | TGTGCCAGCAGTCAACAGGGGGGTAATTCACCCCTCCACTTT | CASSQQGGNSPLHF
TRBJ2-5 | TRBD2 | NA | TRBV7-8 | TGTGCCAGCAGCTTGACTAGCGGGGAAGAGACCCAGTACTTC | CASSLTSGEETQYF
TRBJ1-1 | NA | NA | TRBV5-1 | TGCGCCAGCAGCCCAGACGGACCAACACTGAAAGCTTTCTTT | CASSPDGPTLKAFF
TRBJ2-7 | NA | NA | TRBV2 | TGTGCCAGCAGCCAAGACATCTACGAGCAGTACTTC | CASSQDIYEQYF
TRBJ1-2 | NA | NA | TRBV11-2 | TGTGCCAGCCGGGGGGCCGGTGAATATGGCTACACCTTC | CASRGAGEYGYTF
TRBJ2-3 | NA | few | TRBV25-1 | TGTGCCAGCACGCTTCGGGGCACAGATACGCAGTATTTT | CASTLRGTDTQYF
TRBJ2-1 | NA | NA | TRBV20-1 | TGCAGTGCACTCGGGGTCCCCCACAATGAGCAGTTCTTC | CSALGVPHNEQFF
TRBJ2-3 | TRBD2 | NA | TRBV12-3/TRBV12-4 | TGTGCCAGCAGTTTAAGCGTAGCGGGCAGGAGCACAGATACGCAGTATTTT | CASSLSVAGRSTDTQYF
TRBJ2-3 | NA | NA | TRBV11-2 | TGTGCCAGCAGCCCCGACGTGGGGGCGCAGTATTTT | CASSPDVGAQYF